Listed here are 32 T cell receptor beta chains from one sample, sequenced in a study of blood T cells in healthy people across ages. A sample-barcoded 5' primer and a J-beta primer mix were used in a second PCR of about 7 to 12 cycles. TCRdb reanalysed the 5' RACE reads using MiXCR and keeps one entry per CDR3 protein. The repertoire holds roughly 500,000 distinct CDR3 sequences, 27% seen once, with about a fifth in the top ten. Input material: blood. The source of these receptors is a woman aged 70-85 years in good health.

This clonotype was seen repeatedly, ten times or more. The chain couples TRBV7-8 to TRBJ2-5, with D uncertain. V was pared by 0 bases and J by 4 bases, with 3 bases between. Looked up from germline, CDR1 is SGHVS and CDR2 is FQNEAQ. The length of the CDR3 is 12 residues. This chain's CDR3 is CASSLATETQYF. CDR3 in DNA: TGTGCCAGCAGCTTAGCTACAGAGACCCAGTACTTC.

The chain is built from TRBV4-1 and TRBJ1-2, with a weak D call TRBD1 (5 bases). The CDR3 is 16 residues long. The germline V and J ends were trimmed by 2 bases and 4 bases, with 17 bases remaining between them. Germline values: CDR1 MGHRA, CDR2 YSYEKL. The CDR3 region has the DNA TGCGCCAGCAGCCAACCCTCTACGAGGGGTTTCTATGGCTACACCTTC. Residues: CASSQPSTRGFYGYTF.

This clonotype turned up a few times. The chain recombines TRBV7-9 with TRBJ1-4; possible D gene TRBD1, 5 bases. The germline gives CDR1 SEHNR, CDR2 FQNEAQ (reference sequence). Trimming pared 4 bases from V and 8 bases from J, leaving 11 bases between. The CDR3 totals 13 residues. Written as DNA, the CDR3 is TGTGCCAGCAGCTGGGGACCGGGCGAAAAACTGTTTTTT. It is translated as CASSWGPGEKLFF.

The V and J genes are TRBV6-5 and TRBJ2-2, with D maybe TRBD1 (6 bases). This CDR3 spans 17 amino acids. Trimming took 2 bases from V and 2 from J, leaving 15 bases between them. CDR1 is MNHEY, CDR2 SVGAGI, per germline. Here the CDR3 reads CASSYGRAQGNTGELFF. The CDR3 DNA reads as TGTGCCAGCAGTTACGGTCGGGCACAGGGAAACACCGGGGAGCTGTTTTTT.

This clonotype was observed a few times. The chain employs TRBV2 and TRBJ1-1; the D gene is possibly TRBD1 (5 bases). Germline assignment: CDR1 SNHLY and CDR2 FYNNEI. The CDR3 runs to 14 residues. Trimming shortened V by 9 bases and J by 3 bases, and 17 bases separated the two germline ends. The CDR3 protein is CASTLTSGHTEAFF. In DNA form, the CDR3 reads TGTGCCAGTACCCTTACCTCGGGGCACACTGAAGCTTTCTTT.

A word on this clonotype: Sequence at one end of the junction differs from germline and may be a read error. The gene calls are TRBV6-2 or TRBV6-3 and TRBJ1-1; TRBD1 might be the D (5 bases). Per germline, CDR1 MNHEY and CDR2 SVGEGT. CDR3 size: 15 residues. The CDR3 loop reads CARRPNDRMNTEAFF. The CDR3 region has the DNA TGTGCCCGCAGACCCAACGACAGAATGAACACTGAAGCTTTCTTT.

The gene calls are TRBV6-5 and TRBJ2-1; perhaps TRBD2 as D (5 bases). The V and J ends lost 5 bases and 10 bases respectively, with 12 bases between them. This CDR3 is 12 amino acids long. Germline CDR1 is MNHEY and CDR2 is SVGAGI. The CDR3, as DNA: TGTGCCAGCAGTACCCAAACTAGAGAGCAGTTCTTC. This gives the protein CASSTQTREQFF.

The genes are TRBV10-3 and TRBJ1-1; 7 nucleotides line up with TRBD1. V gave up 5 bases and J gave up 0 bases; unmatched junction bases: 3. Per the germline V gene, CDR1 is ENHRY and CDR2 is SYGVKD. This CDR3 comprises 14 residues. The CDR3 loop is CAISLTGMNTEAFF. The CDR3 DNA reads as TGTGCCATCAGTTTGACAGGGATGAACACTGAAGCTTTCTTT.

The V and J genes are TRBV29-1 and TRBJ1-2; D possibly corresponds to TRBD1 (5 bases). Germline V CDR1 and CDR2: SQVTM, ANQGSEA. Trimming cost V 5 bases and J 2 bases, with 12 bases left between them. The CDR3 sequence is 13 residues long. As DNA, the CDR3 is TGCAGCGTTAGATGGCAGGGAAACTATGGCTACACCTTC. This gives the protein CSVRWQGNYGYTF.

This clonotype has only a few counts. CDR3 amino acids: CATSSGGTGDTEAFF. The CDR3 region has the DNA TGTGCCACCAGTTCTGGAGGGACAGGGGACACTGAAGCTTTCTTT. The chain couples TRBV24-1 to TRBJ1-1; 10 bases align to TRBD1. With 6 bases clipped from V and 3 bases from J, the junction kept 6 bases outside the gene matches. Germline V gene data show CDR1 as KGHDR and CDR2 as SFDVKD. This CDR3 is built from 15 residues.

The V gene is TRBV5-1, the J gene TRBJ2-7; D possibly uses TRBD1 or TRBD2 (7 bases each). Trimming cost V 7 bases and J 4 bases, with 18 bases left between them. CDR3 length equals 14 residues. In germline, CDR1 is SGHRS, CDR2 YFSETQ. CDR3 sequence: CASRSGGTVYEQYF. CDR3 in DNA: TGCGCCAGCCGCTCCGGGGGGACAGTATACGAGCAGTACTTC.

This chain connects TRBV6-5 to TRBJ2-5; D is unresolved. Trimming took 0 bases from V and 1 from J, leaving 6 bases between them. CDR1 MNHEY and CDR2 SVGAGI come from the germline V gene. The CDR3 extends over 14 amino acids. The CDR3 sequence: CASSYSIFQETQYF. The CDR3 DNA reads TGTGCCAGCAGTTACTCGATATTCCAAGAGACCCAGTACTTC.

This clonotype showed up just a few times. V usage is TRBV13 and J usage is TRBJ1-1; 10 positions agree with TRBD1. This CDR3 has 17 residues. The V segment lost 5 bases and the J segment 0 bases; nucleotides outside the gene matches: 9. Germline CDR1 is PRHDT and CDR2 is FYEKMQ (reference sequence). The DNA of the CDR3 is TGTGCCAGCAGCGTCATCCCGGGACAGGGGATGAACACTGAAGCTTTCTTT. Protein sequence: CASSVIPGQGMNTEAFF.

This clonotype was seen more than once but under ten times. The chain carries TRBV2 and TRBJ1-4, with D perhaps matching TRBD1 (6 bases). The CDR3 spans 12 residues. Deletions cut 6 bases from V and 8 bases from J, with 10 bases between. Germline-derived CDR1 and CDR2 are SNHLY and FYNNEI. CDR3 sequence: CASRQGWEKLFF. As DNA, the CDR3 is TGTGCCAGCAGACAGGGCTGGGAAAAACTGTTTTTT. The full variable domain, in which reference TRBV2 and TRBJ1-4 provide the parts outside the CDR3, is EPEVTQTPSHQVTQMGQEVILRCVPISNHLYFYWYRQILGQKVEFLVSFYNNEISEKSEIFDDQFSVERPDGSNFTLKIRSTKLEDSAMYFCASRQGWEKLFFGSGTQLSVL.

The V call is TRBV12-3 or TRBV12-4, the J call TRBJ1-1; 8 positions match TRBD1. The trim removed 3 bases at V and 7 bases at J, leaving 7 bases unmatched. The CDR3 has 14 residues. The CDR3 coding sequence is TGTGCCAGCAGTTTTAGGACAGGGACTTATGAAGCTTTCTTT. Amino acid sequence: CASSFRTGTYEAFF.

This clonotype was recorded a few times. The genes are TRBV6-2 or TRBV6-3 and TRBJ2-2; D is uncertain. This CDR3 is built from 12 residues. In germline, CDR1 is MNHEY, CDR2 SVGEGT. V lost 10 bases and J lost 4, with 10 bases in between. The CDR3 DNA reads as TGTGCCACCCAAATACGCACCGGGGAGCTGTTTTTT. Translated, it gives CATQIRTGELFF.

This clonotype was counted only a few times. The V call is TRBV7-2, the J call TRBJ1-2, with D possibly being TRBD1 (6 bases). Germline-derived CDR1 and CDR2 are SGHTA and FQGNSA. The germline V and J ends were trimmed by 7 bases and 6 bases, with 18 bases remaining between them. This CDR3 region has 14 residues. CDR3 loop: CASTTARGRNGYTF. CDR3 coding DNA: TGTGCCAGCACCACCGCCAGGGGCCGTAATGGCTACACCTTC.

The chain employs TRBV11-3 and TRBJ2-7; D might be TRBD1 (5 bases). The CDR3 extends over 14 amino acids. CDR1 and CDR2 (germline): SGHNT, YENEEA. Trimming removed 1 base from V and 8 bases from J, with 15 bases in between. CDR3 nucleotide sequence: TGTGCCAGCAGCTTAGTCGGCAGGGCATACAAGCAGTACTTC. This encodes CASSLVGRAYKQYF.

With regard to this clonotype: Compared with germline, one end of the junction differs, possibly owing to a read error. CDR3 DNA sequence: TGCGCCAGCAGCCCGACGGGGGGTCCCGGGGCCAAGGTCCTGACTTTC. It yields the protein CASSPTGGPGAKVLTF. V usage is TRBV5-1 and J usage is TRBJ2-6, with 7 bases that match TRBD2. The length of the CDR3 is 16 residues. Per the germline V gene, CDR1 is SGHRS and CDR2 is YFSETQ.

This clonotype was found a few times. This chain links TRBV12-3 or TRBV12-4 with TRBJ1-2; D gene unclear. The CDR3 runs to 15 residues. The V end lost 5 bases, the J end lost 0 bases, and 13 bases lay between the germline ends. The CDR3 DNA sequence: TGTGCCAGCAGTAGGTATTCTGGTGCTAACTATGGCTACACCTTC. The encoded protein is CASSRYSGANYGYTF.

The rearrangement uses TRBV10-3 and TRBJ1-3; D uncertain. Germline values: CDR1 ENHRY, CDR2 SYGVKD. V gave up 0 bases and J gave up 0 bases, with 9 bases separating them. The CDR3 contains 16 residues. The CDR3 loop is CAISESGRTSGNTIYF. CDR3 bases: TGTGCCATCAGTGAGTCGGGCAGGACCTCTGGAAACACCATATATTTT.

The rearrangement links TRBV20-1 to TRBJ1-2; D not resolved. V was clipped by 2 bases and J by 7 bases, with 11 bases between them. The CDR3 consists of 12 residues. Germline-derived CDR1 and CDR2 are DFQATT and SNEGSKA (reference sequence). The DNA of the CDR3 is TGCAGTGCTAGAACAGCGTCGGGTGGCTACACCTTC. It encodes CSARTASGGYTF.

This clonotype has just a few counts. The chain combines TRBV6-1 with TRBJ2-3, with 9 bases matching TRBD1. The junction had 4 bases not matched to a gene; V was cut back by 2 bases and J by 4 bases. Germline V lookup: CDR1 MNHNS, CDR2 SASEGT. CDR3 size: 15 residues. CDR3 nucleotide sequence: TGTGCCAGCAGTGAACTGGGACAGGGCGCAGATACGCAGTATTTT. Protein sequence: CASSELGQGADTQYF.

This clonotype was seen a single time. The chain links TRBV29-1 to TRBJ2-1; D gene unclear. CDR3 length: 13 residues. V lost 4 bases and J 0 bases, leaving 7 bases between the germline ends. Germline values: CDR1 SQVTM, CDR2 ANQGSEA. The CDR3 here is CSVGISSYNEQFF. The DNA of the CDR3 is TGCAGCGTTGGTATCAGCTCCTACAATGAGCAGTTCTTC.

The gene calls are TRBV12-3 or TRBV12-4 and TRBJ1-1, with D possibly being TRBD1 (5 bases). V shed 6 bases and J shed 4 bases, with 9 bases lying between them. The CDR3 totals 12 residues. CDR3 sequence reads: CASRGVGTEAFF. CDR3 DNA: TGTGCCAGCAGGGGGGTGGGCACTGAAGCTTTCTTT.

The table lists this clonotype with a few counts. The V gene is TRBV7-3, the J gene TRBJ1-1; D ambiguous. Trimming left V 1 base short and J 1 base short, with 7 bases between. The germline V gene encodes CDR1 SGHTA and CDR2 FQGTGA. The CDR3 is 14 residues long. The CDR3 region is CASSLNLGNTEAFF. The CDR3 region has the DNA TGTGCCAGCAGCTTAAATCTGGGGAACACTGAAGCTTTCTTT.

This clonotype was picked up a small number of times. This chain links TRBV9 with TRBJ1-4, with a weak D call TRBD1 (5 bases). The V gene's germline CDR1 is SGDLS and CDR2 YYNGEE. Trimming shortened V by 0 bases and J by 4 bases, and 7 bases separated the two germline ends. The CDR3 spans 14 residues. DNA of the CDR3: TGTGCCAGCAGCGTAGGACAGCTTAATGAAAAACTGTTTTTT. Residues: CASSVGQLNEKLFF.

This clonotype was found a few times. Compared with germline, one end of the junction differs, possibly owing to a read error. The V call is TRBV10-3, the J call TRBJ2-1; TRBD1 matches at 7 bases. The germline CDR1 and CDR2 sequences are ENHRY and SYGVKD. This CDR3 is built from 13 residues. The CDR3 nucleotides read TGTGCCATCAGCACTACAGGGGCCCATGAGCAGTCCTTC. This encodes CAISTTGAHEQSF.

The rearrangement links TRBV28 to TRBJ1-1, with D uncertain. Trimming pared 4 bases from V and 1 base from J, leaving 16 bases between. Germline V gene sequence: CDR1 MDHEN, CDR2 SYDVKM. The CDR3 has 16 amino acids. CDR3 nucleotide sequence: TGTGCCAGCAGTTCCTATGGCGGGCGGCAGAACACTGAAGCTTTCTTT. This encodes CASSSYGGRQNTEAFF.

In its sample, this clonotype was seen a few times. The chain employs TRBV13 and TRBJ2-7; TRBD2 agrees at 9 bases. Germline assignment: CDR1 PRHDT and CDR2 FYEKMQ (reference sequence). V was clipped by 0 bases and J by 4 bases; unmatched bases: 4. The CDR3 consists of 15 residues. Written as DNA, the CDR3 is TGTGCCAGCAGCTTAGGGCGGGGGGGCATGTACGAGCAGTACTTC. It translates to CASSLGRGGMYEQYF. The full variable domain, completed using reference TRBV13 and TRBJ2-7, is AAGVIQSPRHLIKEKRETATLKCYPIPRHDTVYWYQQGPGQDPQFLISFYEKMQSDKGSIPDRFSAQQFSDYHSELNMSSLELGDSALYFCASSLGRGGMYEQYFGPGTRLTVT.

There are many counts of this clonotype. The chain uses TRBV6-6 and TRBJ1-2; 8 bases line up with TRBD1. Germline loops: CDR1 MNHNY, CDR2 SVGAGI (reference sequence). After removal of 6 bases from V and 14 bases from J, the junction contained 14 bases not matched to a gene. The CDR3 covers 13 residues. CDR3 region: CASSQGALGGRTF. CDR3 DNA sequence: TGTGCCAGCAGCCAGGGGGCCCTGGGGGGAAGGACCTTC.

This clonotype was detected a few times. This rearrangement joins TRBV4-3 to TRBJ2-5, with D perhaps TRBD2 (5 bases). Trimming took 3 bases from V and 1 from J, leaving 12 bases between them. The CDR3 length is 15 residues. CDR1 is LGHNA, CDR2 YSLEER, per germline. The CDR3 is CASSHGLLPQETQYF. CDR3 in DNA: TGCGCCAGCAGCCATGGACTCCTGCCCCAAGAGACCCAGTACTTC.